Listed below are T cell receptor beta chains from one sample, sequenced in a study of blood T cell repertoires in COVID-19. The protocol was immunoSEQ multiplex PCR, while the TCRdb copy is restricted to in-frame clones and leaves out a portion. The sample holds approximately 150,000 clones, 70% to 90% seen once. Material: peripheral blood. These receptors all stem from a human donor with acute or convalescent COVID-19. The donor label of this sample is uncertain. Each CDR3 is given with its conserved first and last residue. Each record gives: D gene, J gene, CDR3 length, clone size, V gene, CDR3 protein, CDR3 DNA. A D gene is named only where the DNA matches it firmly. Clone size is stated in some rows and not others, as once, few, many or a class when expanded.

.,TRBJ2-1,12,medium-sized,TRBV30,CAWSVLRNEQFF,TGTGCCTGGAGTGTACTGAGGAATGAGCAGTTCTTC
.,TRBJ1-2,16,.,TRBV19,CASSIPAVRPGYGYTF,TGTGCCAGTAGTATTCCCGCGGTGAGACCGGGCTATGGCTACACCTTC
.,TRBJ1-5,14,.,TRBV5-8,CASSLIQVYQPQHF,TGTGCCAGCAGCTTAATACAGGTTTATCAGCCCCAGCATTTT
TRBD1,TRBJ2-1,17,.,TRBV28,CASRGTGGIMSYNEQFF,TGTGCCAGCAGGGGGACAGGGGGGATAATGTCCTACAATGAGCAGTTCTTC
.,TRBJ1-2,15,.,TRBV6-1,CASSDRAAGNYGYTF,TGTGCCAGCAGTGATAGGGCGGCGGGAAACTATGGCTACACCTTC
TRBD1,TRBJ1-1,15,.,TRBV2,CASRAAGGANTEAFF,TGTGCCAGCAGGGCCGCAGGGGGCGCGAACACTGAAGCTTTCTTT
.,TRBJ1-1,13,.,TRBV4-3,CASSREEGTEAFF,TGCGCCAGCAGCCGGGAAGAGGGAACTGAAGCTTTCTTT
TRBD1,TRBJ2-5,15,.,TRBV6-2/TRBV6-3,CASSWGQGGRETQYF,TGTGCCAGCAGTTGGGGACAGGGCGGCCGAGAGACCCAGTACTTC
.,TRBJ2-1,11,.,TRBV6-2/TRBV6-3,CASSYRREQFF,TGTGCCAGCAGTTATCGGAGGGAGCAGTTCTTC
TRBD2,TRBJ2-5,14,.,TRBV5-1,CASRPGGPEETQYF,TGCGCCAGTCGGCCGGGGGGGCCCGAGGAGACCCAGTACTTC
TRBD2,TRBJ2-2,16,.,TRBV7-9,CASSPHGLAGTGELFF,TGTGCCAGCAGCCCGCACGGACTAGCGGGGACCGGGGAGCTGTTTTTT
.,TRBJ1-2,13,.,TRBV24-1,CATSPREYYGYTF,TGTGCCACCAGTCCGAGAGAATACTATGGCTACACCTTC
.,TRBJ1-2,11,.,TRBV30,CAWSFGGGYTF,TGTGCCTGGAGTTTCGGGGGAGGCTACACCTTC
.,TRBJ1-1,13,.,TRBV6-5,CASSQQGPGEAFF,TGTGCCAGCAGCCAACAGGGCCCGGGTGAAGCTTTCTTT
TRBD1,TRBJ1-1,14,.,TRBV14,CASSQGTGYTEAFF,TGTGCCAGCAGCCAAGGGACAGGATACACTGAAGCTTTCTTT
.,TRBJ1-3,17,.,TRBV18,CASSPRAQESSGNTIYF,TGTGCCAGCTCACCACGGGCGCAGGAAAGCTCTGGAAACACCATATATTTT
.,TRBJ2-3,15,.,TRBV7-2,CASSLVAVGADTQYF,TGTGCCAGCAGCTTAGTAGCCGTAGGGGCAGATACGCAGTATTTT
TRBD2,TRBJ2-1,15,few,TRBV7-7,CASSRRTSGSNEQFF,TGTGCTAGCAGCCGACGGACTAGCGGGAGCAATGAGCAGTTCTTC
.,TRBJ1-1,14,.,TRBV5-1,CASSLVVGSTEAFF,TGCGCCAGCAGCTTGGTGGTCGGGTCTACTGAAGCTTTCTTT
TRBD1,TRBJ1-2,12,.,TRBV6-2/TRBV6-3,CASSDRGFGYTF,TGTGCCAGCAGTGACAGGGGTTTCGGCTACACCTTC
.,TRBJ1-2,17,.,TRBV6-2/TRBV6-3,CASSYLGGRTTNYGYTF,TGTGCCAGCAGTTACCTTGGCGGCAGAACCACTAACTATGGCTACACCTTC
.,TRBJ1-4,12,few,TRBV30,CAWSTLGEKLFF,TGTGCCTGGAGTACCCTGGGCGAAAAACTGTTTTTT
TRBD1,TRBJ1-2,13,few,TRBV28,CASRWDRDYGYTF,TGTGCCAGCAGGTGGGACAGGGACTATGGCTACACCTTC
.,TRBJ1-3,17,.,TRBV5-6,CASSLDRGGFSGNTIYF,TGTGCCAGCAGCTTGGATCGAGGGGGTTTCTCTGGAAACACCATATATTTT
TRBD1,TRBJ2-7,16,.,TRBV28,CASIRDRGLGPYEQYF,TGTGCCAGTATCCGGGACAGGGGCCTCGGGCCCTACGAGCAGTACTTC
.,TRBJ1-4,16,once,TRBV7-8,CASSLTEGLTNEKLFF,TGTGCCAGCAGCCTAACGGAGGGACTTACTAATGAAAAACTGTTTTTT
.,TRBJ1-5,16,.,TRBV7-2,CASSLGFGGRNQPQHF,TGTGCCAGCAGCTTAGGTTTCGGGGGGCGGAATCAGCCCCAGCATTTT
.,TRBJ1-2,13,.,TRBV7-9,CASSSSGGYGYTF,TGTGCCAGCAGCTCGAGCGGGGGATATGGCTACACCTTC
.,TRBJ2-7,15,.,TRBV6-6,CASSLPGTQTYEQYF,TGTGCCAGCAGTTTACCCGGGACACAGACCTACGAGCAGTACTTC
TRBD1,TRBJ1-5,13,few,TRBV2,CAITQGGNQPQHF,TGTGCCATCACGCAGGGGGGCAATCAGCCCCAGCATTTT
TRBD2,TRBJ2-6,17,.,TRBV5-5,CASTLGGSRAGANVLTF,TGTGCCAGCACCCTGGGGGGGAGTAGGGCTGGGGCCAACGTCCTGACTTTC
TRBD1,TRBJ1-2,16,.,TRBV6-2/TRBV6-3,CASSYRTGRTNYGYTF,TGTGCCAGCAGTTACCGGACAGGGAGAACTAACTATGGCTACACCTTC
.,TRBJ1-2,17,once,TRBV4-2,CASSQPQGTDVGEGYTF,TGTGCCAGCAGCCAACCACAGGGTACGGACGTGGGGGAAGGCTACACCTTC
.,TRBJ1-2,13,.,TRBV29-1,CSVDSQTIYGYTF,TGCAGCGTTGACAGTCAGACAATCTATGGCTACACCTTC
TRBD2,TRBJ2-1,15,.,TRBV4-1,CASSQDPGAGDEQFF,TGCGCCAGCAGCCAAGACCCCGGGGCGGGAGATGAGCAGTTCTTC
.,TRBJ1-3,16,.,TRBV5-1,CASRYGTPGRGNTIYF,TGCGCCAGCAGATACGGGACCCCGGGGAGGGGAAACACCATATATTTT
.,TRBJ1-3,14,.,TRBV3-1/TRBV3-2,CASSRNREGNTIYF,TGTGCCAGCAGCCGGAACAGGGAAGGAAACACCATATATTTT
TRBD1,TRBJ1-1,18,many,TRBV11-2,CASSLLLGQGARNTEAFF,TGTGCCAGCAGCTTACTACTCGGACAGGGGGCGCGTAACACTGAAGCTTTCTTT
.,TRBJ1-4,15,.,TRBV14,CASSREQGINEKLFF,TGTGCCAGCAGCCGAGAACAGGGTATTAATGAAAAACTGTTTTTT
.,TRBJ1-4,14,.,TRBV30,CAWSLQGFNEKLFF,TGTGCCTGGAGTTTACAGGGTTTTAATGAAAAACTGTTTTTT
.,TRBJ1-5,14,.,TRBV18,CASSTGLGNQPQHF,TGTGCCAGCTCGACAGGCCTGGGGAATCAGCCCCAGCATTTT
TRBD1,TRBJ2-3,15,.,TRBV6-1,CASSDSGGNTDTQYF,TGTGCCAGCAGTGATTCAGGGGGTAACACAGATACGCAGTATTTT
.,TRBJ2-4,16,.,TRBV4-3,CASSQVLRGQQNIQYF,TGCGCCAGCAGCCAAGTTCTCAGGGGCCAGCAAAACATTCAGTACTTC
.,TRBJ1-4,12,.,TRBV28,CASSSAEPWVFF,TGTGCCAGCAGCTCGGCGGAGCCGTGGGTGTTTTTT
TRBD1,TRBJ1-2,19,.,TRBV18,CASSPIDRTGVGNGYGYTF,TGTGCCAGCTCACCAATCGATCGGACAGGGGTAGGGAACGGCTATGGCTACACCTTC
.,TRBJ1-6,14,.,TRBV7-2,CASSLGGQGSPLHF,TGTGCCAGCAGCTTAGGGGGGCAAGGTTCACCCCTCCACTTT
.,TRBJ2-1,15,few,TRBV12-5,CASGLVAGLRNEQFF,TGTGCTAGTGGTTTGGTGGCGGGTCTGAGGAATGAGCAGTTCTTC
.,TRBJ1-1,13,.,TRBV12-3/TRBV12-4,CASRRSKNTEAFF,TGTGCCAGCAGAAGATCTAAGAACACTGAAGCTTTCTTT
.,TRBJ1-1,14,.,TRBV24-1,CATRGLGGATEAFF,TGTGCCACCAGGGGATTGGGGGGAGCCACTGAAGCTTTCTTT
TRBD2,TRBJ2-1,15,.,TRBV3-1/TRBV3-2,CASSPGGSSYNEQFF,TGTGCCAGCAGCCCGGGGGGGAGCTCCTACAATGAGCAGTTCTTC
TRBD1,TRBJ1-4,16,few,TRBV19,CASSIGGGAGEEKLFF,TGTGCCAGTAGTATTGGAGGGGGCGCCGGGGAAGAAAAACTGTTTTTT
.,TRBJ1-6,13,.,TRBV6-4,CASSDGGFSPLHF,TGTGCCAGCAGTGACGGAGGGTTTTCACCCCTCCACTTT
.,TRBJ1-6,15,.,TRBV7-9,CASSLEAGDNSPLHF,TGTGCCAGCAGCTTAGAGGCAGGCGATAATTCACCCCTCCACTTT
TRBD1,TRBJ2-2,11,.,TRBV29-1,CSADRVGELFF,TGCAGCGCTGACAGGGTCGGGGAGCTGTTTTTT
TRBD1,TRBJ2-3,15,.,TRBV7-9,CASSLETGISDTQYF,TGTGCCAGCAGCTTAGAGACAGGGATTTCAGATACGCAGTATTTT
.,TRBJ1-1,13,.,TRBV19,CASSIIASGKAFF,TGTGCCAGTAGTATTATCGCCTCGGGGAAAGCTTTCTTT